The source of this T cell receptor (beta chain) is a study of shared clonotypes between healthy human individuals. Germline CDR1 reads SGHDN; CDR2 reads FVKESK. Germline trimming cut 4 bases from V and 4 bases from J; bases unmatched to any gene: 10. This CDR3 is built from 15 residues. Libraries were prepared by immunoSEQ multiplex PCR; TCRdb keeps only in-frame clonotypes and omits some of them. This sample has just over 2,000,000 clones, with 95% found just once. Material for sequencing was naive CD4+ T cells sorted from blood. Specified subset: CD45RA+ positively selected. The sequence was obtained from a man between 18 and 29 years old in good health. This chain connects TRBV14 to TRBJ2-7, with 7 bases aligning to TRBD1. CDR3 amino acids: CASSPTGVKGYEQYF. For the CDR3, the DNA is TGTGCCAGCAGCCCAACAGGGGTGAAAGGATACGAGCAGTACTTC.